The 7 T cell receptor beta chains below come from one sample, sequenced in a study of cytomegalovirus exposure and HLA in healthy donors. Vbeta (60) and Jbeta (13) primers were used in the PCR. Sequencing used immunoSEQ multiplex PCR; TCRdb keeps in-frame clones, though not all of them. The sample lists fewer than 90,000 clones, 70% to 80% seen once, with roughly 14% in the top ten. Material: PBMCs. The receptors were gathered from a woman in her 40s in good health and CMV-seropositive.

The chain couples TRBV4-2 to TRBJ2-5; D unresolved. Germline V gives CDR1 LGHNA, CDR2 YNFKEQ. V lost 0 bases and J 3 bases, leaving 14 bases between the germline ends. The CDR3 has 16 amino acids. This CDR3 is CASSQELARSKETQYF. CDR3 nucleotides: TGTGCCAGCAGCCAAGAATTAGCCAGATCTAAAGAGACCCAGTACTTC.

This clone occurred once. The rearrangement joins TRBV19 to TRBJ1-1; D remains unclear. The V end was cut by 5 bases, the J end by 2 bases, with 12 bases between. Germline assignment: CDR1 LNHDA and CDR2 SQIVND (reference sequence). The CDR3 totals 14 residues. The CDR3 DNA reads as TGTGCCAGTAGTCCCGGACTCACCAACACTGAAGCTTTCTTT. Translated: CASSPGLTNTEAFF.

A few counts support this clone. This chain links TRBV5-6 with TRBJ2-1, with a weak D call TRBD1 (5 bases). CDR1 is SGHDT and CDR2 is YYEEEE in the germline V gene. CDR3 length: 15 residues. V was pared by 0 bases and J by 2 bases, with 9 bases between. In DNA, the CDR3 is TGTGCCAGCAGCTTGGTACAACAGGCCTACAATGAGCAGTTCTTC. Translated: CASSLVQQAYNEQFF.

This clone has a handful of counts. This rearrangement joins TRBV29-1 to TRBJ2-4, with TRBD1 matching 8 bases. The CDR3 is 11 residues long. The V gene's germline CDR1 is SQVTM and CDR2 ANQGSEA. V trimming: 7 bases; J trimming: 7 bases; junction bases outside the gene matches: 3. Here the CDR3 reads CSATGGNIQYF. Here the CDR3 DNA reads TGCAGCGCCACAGGGGGGAACATTCAGTACTTC.

The V call is TRBV11-2, the J call TRBJ2-1; 8 nucleotides line up with TRBD2. This CDR3 comprises 15 residues. The germline CDR1 and CDR2 sequences are SGHAT and FQNNGV. V trimming: 2 bases; J trimming: 2 bases; junction bases outside the gene matches: 2. The CDR3 is CASSLSGGTYNEQFF. For the CDR3, the DNA is TGTGCCAGCAGCTTAAGCGGGGGAACCTACAATGAGCAGTTCTTC. The whole variable domain, filled in from reference TRBV11-2 and TRBJ2-1, reads EAGVAQSPRYKIIEKRQSVAFWCNPISGHATLYWYQQILGQGPKLLIQFQNNGVVDDSQLPKDRFSAERLKGVDSTLKIQPAKLEDSAVYLCASSLSGGTYNEQFFGPGTRLTVL.

CDR3 DNA: TGTGCCAGCACCCCCTCCGTGGAGATGAACACTGAAGCTTTCTTT. Translating it yields CASTPSVEMNTEAFF. V usage is TRBV5-4 and J usage is TRBJ1-1; D unresolved. CDR3 length: 15 residues. Germline V gene sequence: CDR1 SGHNT, CDR2 YYREEE (reference sequence). Trimming pared 6 bases from V and 0 bases from J, leaving 15 bases between.

The chain has TRBV10-1 and TRBJ1-1; 9 bases map to TRBD1. V shed 5 bases and J 4 bases; nucleotides not matched to a gene: 5. CDR1 and CDR2 from the germline V gene are WNHNN and SYGVQD (reference sequence). The CDR3 loop spans 14 amino acids. The CDR3 here is CASSYGQGTTEAFF. CDR3 nucleotide sequence: TGCGCCAGCAGTTACGGACAGGGGACCACTGAAGCTTTCTTT.